This entry features one TCR beta chain sequence. Antigen unknown. The data were taken from a study of graft-versus-host responses after intestinal transplantation. Whole-study context: The study gave all recipients anti-thymocyte globulin induction, then tacrolimus and steroids for about 3 years. Broader study findings: Investigators detected GvH clones in recipient marrow, with some emerging earlier in ileum or blood. High graft-versus-host to host-versus-graft clonal ratios were found in allografts of patients who had graft-donor T cell macrochimerism. With peak circulating GvH clone levels came an association with early post-transplant HvG declines.

Germline V gene data show CDR1 as SGHNT and CDR2 as YENEEA. This CDR3 spans 13 amino acids. V lost 3 bases, J lost 3 bases, and 7 bases lay in between. Sequencing was performed with immunoSEQ multiplex PCR; in TCRdb, only in-frame clones are kept and a portion is missing. The sample records some 90,000 clones, roughly 80% being singletons. The chain uses TRBV11-3 and TRBJ2-3; TRBD2 might be the D (5 bases). The receptor was isolated from a human donor who received an intestinal transplant. The specimen comprised unstimulated CD4+ T cells sorted from spleen or lymph node cells, sampled before intestinal transplant. The CDR3 protein is CASSFEGTDTQYF. Here the CDR3 DNA reads TGTGCCAGCAGCTTCGAGGGAACAGATACGCAGTATTTT.